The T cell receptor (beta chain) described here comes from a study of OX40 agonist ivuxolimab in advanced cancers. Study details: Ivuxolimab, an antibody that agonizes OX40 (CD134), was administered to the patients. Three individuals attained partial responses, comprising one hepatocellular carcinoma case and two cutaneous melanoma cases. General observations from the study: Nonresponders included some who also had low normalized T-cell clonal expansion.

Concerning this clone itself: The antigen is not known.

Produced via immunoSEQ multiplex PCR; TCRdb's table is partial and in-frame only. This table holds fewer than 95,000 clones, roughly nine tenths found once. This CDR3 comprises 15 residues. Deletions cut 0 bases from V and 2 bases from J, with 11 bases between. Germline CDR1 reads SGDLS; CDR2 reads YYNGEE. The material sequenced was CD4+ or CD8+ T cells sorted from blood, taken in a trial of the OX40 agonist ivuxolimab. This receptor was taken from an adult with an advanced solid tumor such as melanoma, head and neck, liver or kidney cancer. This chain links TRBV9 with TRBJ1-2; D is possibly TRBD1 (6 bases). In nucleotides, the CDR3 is TGTGCCAGCAGCGTAGGGGGGGCTTGGAACTATGGCTACACCTTC. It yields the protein CASSVGGAWNYGYTF.